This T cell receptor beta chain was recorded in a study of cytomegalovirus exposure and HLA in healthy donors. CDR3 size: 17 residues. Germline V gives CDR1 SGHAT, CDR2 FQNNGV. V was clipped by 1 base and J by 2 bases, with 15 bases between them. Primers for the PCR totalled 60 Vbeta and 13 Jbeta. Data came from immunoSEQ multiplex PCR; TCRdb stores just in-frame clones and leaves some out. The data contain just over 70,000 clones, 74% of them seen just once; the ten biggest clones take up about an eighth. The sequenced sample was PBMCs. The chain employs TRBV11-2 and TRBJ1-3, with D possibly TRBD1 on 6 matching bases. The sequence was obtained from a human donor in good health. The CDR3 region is CASSLGPDRSAGNTIYF. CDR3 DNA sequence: TGTGCCAGCAGCTTAGGTCCCGACAGGAGTGCTGGAAACACCATATATTTT.